Listed below are T cell receptor beta chains from one sample, sequenced in a study of cytotoxic CD8 clonotypes in ibrutinib-treated CLL. Profiled with immunoSEQ multiplex PCR; TCRdb holds only in-frame clones, not every one. The sample includes some 170,000 clones, roughly 90% of them seen just once. The sequences come from PBMCs, collected at disease progression, from a patient treated with ibrutinib. The receptors come from a human donor with chronic lymphocytic leukemia. The CDR3 runs from the conserved cysteine through the conserved F or W. The D gene is left open where the match is weak. Rows give clone size only sometimes, using once, few, many, or a class for an expanded clone.

clone size: NA
J gene: TRBJ2-1
V gene: TRBV6-5
D gene: TRBD1
CDR3 DNA: TGTGCCAGCAGTAGGGACAGGGGTGATGAGCAGTTCTTC
CDR3 protein: CASSRDRGDEQFF

clone size: NA
J gene: TRBJ2-2
V gene: TRBV4-1
D gene: NA
CDR3 DNA: TGCGCCAGCAGCCAGTACAGGGCGGGCGGGGAGCTGTTTTTT
CDR3 protein: CASSQYRAGGELFF

clone size: few
J gene: TRBJ1-5
V gene: TRBV30
D gene: NA
CDR3 DNA: TGTGCCTGGGAGAGAGGGAATCAGCCCCAGCATTTT
CDR3 protein: CAWERGNQPQHF

clone size: NA
J gene: TRBJ2-7
V gene: TRBV11-2
D gene: NA
CDR3 DNA: TGTGCCAGCAGCCCTCTGCTCAACATCGTCGAGCAGTACTTC
CDR3 protein: CASSPLLNIVEQYF

clone size: once
J gene: TRBJ2-2
V gene: TRBV7-3
D gene: NA
CDR3 DNA: TGTGCCAGCAGCGATAGGGCGATTACCGGGGAGCTGTTTTTT
CDR3 protein: CASSDRAITGELFF

clone size: NA
J gene: TRBJ1-2
V gene: TRBV7-9
D gene: TRBD1
CDR3 DNA: TGTGCCAGCAGCTCACAGGGGGCGCGGGCCTATGGCTACACCTTC
CDR3 protein: CASSSQGARAYGYTF

clone size: NA
J gene: TRBJ2-2
V gene: TRBV29-1
D gene: TRBD1
CDR3 DNA: TGCAGCGGAAGGACAGGGGGGAACACCGGGGAGCTGTTTTTT
CDR3 protein: CSGRTGGNTGELFF

clone size: once
J gene: TRBJ1-1
V gene: TRBV28
D gene: NA
CDR3 DNA: TGTGCCAGCAGATTACAACACCCGAACACTGAAGCTTTCTTT
CDR3 protein: CASRLQHPNTEAFF

clone size: few
J gene: TRBJ2-1
V gene: TRBV6-6
D gene: TRBD1
CDR3 DNA: TGTGCCAGCAGTTCCCTTCCGGGACAGGGGGGAGTTGAGCAGTTCTTC
CDR3 protein: CASSSLPGQGGVEQFF

clone size: few
J gene: TRBJ1-1
V gene: TRBV6-5
D gene: NA
CDR3 DNA: TGTGCCAGCAGTTACTCGGGTGGGAACACTGAAGCTTTCTTT
CDR3 protein: CASSYSGGNTEAFF

clone size: few
J gene: TRBJ2-1
V gene: TRBV5-6
D gene: TRBD2
CDR3 DNA: TGTGCCAGCAGCTTGGGCCGACTAGCGGGAGCCTATGAGCAGTTCTTC
CDR3 protein: CASSLGRLAGAYEQFF

clone size: NA
J gene: TRBJ2-7
V gene: TRBV5-1
D gene: NA
CDR3 DNA: TGCGCCAGCAGCTCCGGACAGTCTTACGAGCAGTACTTC
CDR3 protein: CASSSGQSYEQYF

clone size: NA
J gene: TRBJ2-5
V gene: TRBV19
D gene: NA
CDR3 DNA: TGTGCCAGTAATCCCCAACTGTCCCAAGAGACCCAGTACTTC
CDR3 protein: CASNPQLSQETQYF

clone size: NA
J gene: TRBJ1-5
V gene: TRBV10-3
D gene: NA
CDR3 DNA: TGTGCCATCAGTGAGGAGGAGGGACAAATAATGGGCAATCAGCCCCAGCATTTT
CDR3 protein: CAISEEEGQIMGNQPQHF

clone size: NA
J gene: TRBJ1-3
V gene: TRBV11-3
D gene: NA
CDR3 DNA: TGTGCCAGCAGCCAGAGTACCTCTGGAAACACCATATATTTT
CDR3 protein: CASSQSTSGNTIYF

clone size: NA
J gene: TRBJ1-5
V gene: TRBV9
D gene: NA
CDR3 DNA: TGTGCCAGCAGCGTACATGCAGACAGCAATCAGCCCCAGCATTTT
CDR3 protein: CASSVHADSNQPQHF

clone size: NA
J gene: TRBJ2-1
V gene: TRBV7-3
D gene: NA
CDR3 DNA: TGTGCCAGCAGCTTAAGGCCTCCCCTATCCTACAATGAGCAGTTCTTC
CDR3 protein: CASSLRPPLSYNEQFF

clone size: NA
J gene: TRBJ2-5
V gene: TRBV7-6
D gene: TRBD2
CDR3 DNA: TGTGCCAGCAGCTTAACTAGCGGGAGGGCAGGGACCCAGTACTTC
CDR3 protein: CASSLTSGRAGTQYF

clone size: once
J gene: TRBJ2-5
V gene: TRBV27
D gene: NA
CDR3 DNA: TGTGCCAGCAGTTTAATAGCCGGGACGGCGGAGACCCAGTACTTC
CDR3 protein: CASSLIAGTAETQYF

clone size: NA
J gene: TRBJ1-5
V gene: TRBV7-8
D gene: NA
CDR3 DNA: TGTGCCAGCAGCTTGCGAAACAGGGAGCAGCCCCAGCATTTT
CDR3 protein: CASSLRNREQPQHF

clone size: NA
J gene: TRBJ2-1
V gene: TRBV5-4
D gene: TRBD2
CDR3 DNA: TGTGCCAGCAGCTTGGACTTAGCGGGATCCTACAATGAGCAGTTCTTC
CDR3 protein: CASSLDLAGSYNEQFF

clone size: NA
J gene: TRBJ1-5
V gene: TRBV28
D gene: NA
CDR3 DNA: TGTGCCAGCAACCCCGTTCGGGCAGGGAGCAATCAGCCCCAGCATTTT
CDR3 protein: CASNPVRAGSNQPQHF

clone size: NA
J gene: TRBJ2-5
V gene: TRBV29-1
D gene: NA
CDR3 DNA: TGCAGCGTCACCGGTGGGGGGCTCCAAGAGACCCAGTACTTC
CDR3 protein: CSVTGGGLQETQYF

clone size: NA
J gene: TRBJ1-2
V gene: TRBV5-1
D gene: NA
CDR3 DNA: TGCGCCAGCAGCTTGTCCACAGCGACCTCAAACTATGGCTACACCTTC
CDR3 protein: CASSLSTATSNYGYTF

clone size: NA
J gene: TRBJ1-4
V gene: TRBV7-9
D gene: TRBD1
CDR3 DNA: TGTGCCAGCAGCTTAGGGGGACAGGGCCTGAGAGAAAAACTGTTTTTT
CDR3 protein: CASSLGGQGLREKLFF

clone size: NA
J gene: TRBJ1-1
V gene: TRBV7-9
D gene: NA
CDR3 DNA: TGTGCCAGCAGCTTAACAGGGCCGAACACTGAAGCTTTCTTT
CDR3 protein: CASSLTGPNTEAFF

clone size: NA
J gene: TRBJ2-7
V gene: TRBV5-8
D gene: NA
CDR3 DNA: TGTGCCAGCAGCTCTTACTCGGGCCATCCTTACGAGCAGTACTTC
CDR3 protein: CASSSYSGHPYEQYF

clone size: NA
J gene: TRBJ1-1
V gene: TRBV30
D gene: NA
CDR3 DNA: TGTGCCTGGAGTGTACTCGGAGCTGAAGCTTTCTTT
CDR3 protein: CAWSVLGAEAFF

clone size: NA
J gene: TRBJ1-4
V gene: TRBV18
D gene: TRBD1
CDR3 DNA: TGTGCCAGCTCACAGCGGTGGGGACAGGGGACCACTAATGAAAAACTGTTTTTT
CDR3 protein: CASSQRWGQGTTNEKLFF

clone size: NA
J gene: TRBJ1-3
V gene: TRBV4-1
D gene: NA
CDR3 DNA: TGCGCCAGCAGTCTTGAGGGGTCCCAGTACTCTGGAAACACCATATATTTT
CDR3 protein: CASSLEGSQYSGNTIYF

clone size: NA
J gene: TRBJ2-5
V gene: TRBV11-2
D gene: TRBD1
CDR3 DNA: TGTGCCAGCAGCAGTCAAACAGGGGGGTGGGAGACCCAGTACTTC
CDR3 protein: CASSSQTGGWETQYF

clone size: NA
J gene: TRBJ1-3
V gene: TRBV5-1
D gene: NA
CDR3 DNA: TGCGCCAGCAGCTTGGATAGCTCTGGAAACACCATATATTTT
CDR3 protein: CASSLDSSGNTIYF

clone size: NA
J gene: TRBJ1-2
V gene: TRBV27
D gene: NA
CDR3 DNA: TGTGCCAGCAGTGAAAACAGGGAAAGGTCTAACTATGGCTACACCTTC
CDR3 protein: CASSENRERSNYGYTF

clone size: NA
J gene: TRBJ1-5
V gene: TRBV7-9
D gene: NA
CDR3 DNA: TGTGCCAGCAGCGCCACAGGGTCGGATCAGCCCCAGCATTTT
CDR3 protein: CASSATGSDQPQHF